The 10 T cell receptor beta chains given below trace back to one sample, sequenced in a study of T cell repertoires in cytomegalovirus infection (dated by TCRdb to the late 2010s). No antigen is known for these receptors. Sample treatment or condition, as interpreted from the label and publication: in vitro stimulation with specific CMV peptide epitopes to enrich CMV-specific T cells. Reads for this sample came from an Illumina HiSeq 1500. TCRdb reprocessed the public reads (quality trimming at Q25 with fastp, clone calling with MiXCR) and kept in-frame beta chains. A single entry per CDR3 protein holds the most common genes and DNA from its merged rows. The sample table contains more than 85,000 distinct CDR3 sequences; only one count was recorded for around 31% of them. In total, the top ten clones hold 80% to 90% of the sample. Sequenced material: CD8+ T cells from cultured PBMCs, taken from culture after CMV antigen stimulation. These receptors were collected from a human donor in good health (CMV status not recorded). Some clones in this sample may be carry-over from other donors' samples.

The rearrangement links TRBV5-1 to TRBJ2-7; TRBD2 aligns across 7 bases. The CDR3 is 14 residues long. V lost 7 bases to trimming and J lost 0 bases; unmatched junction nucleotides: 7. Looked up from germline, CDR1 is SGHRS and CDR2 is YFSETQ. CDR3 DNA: TGCGCCAGCGGCCCGGGGGGTTTCTCCTACGAGCAGTACTTC. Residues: CASGPGGFSYEQYF. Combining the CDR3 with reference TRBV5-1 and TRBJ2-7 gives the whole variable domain KAGVTQTPRYLIKTRGQQVTLSCSPISGHRSVSWYQQTPGQGLQFLFEYFSETQRNKGNFPGRFSGRQFSNSRSEMNVSTLELGDSALYLCASGPGGFSYEQYFGPGTRLTVT.

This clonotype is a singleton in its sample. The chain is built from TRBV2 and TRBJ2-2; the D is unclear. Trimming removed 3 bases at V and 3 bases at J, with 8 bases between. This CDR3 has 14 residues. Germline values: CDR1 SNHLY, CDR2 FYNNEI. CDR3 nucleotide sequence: TGTGCCAGCAGTGAGAGCGATTACACCGGGGAGCTGTTTTTT. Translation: CASSESDYTGELFF.

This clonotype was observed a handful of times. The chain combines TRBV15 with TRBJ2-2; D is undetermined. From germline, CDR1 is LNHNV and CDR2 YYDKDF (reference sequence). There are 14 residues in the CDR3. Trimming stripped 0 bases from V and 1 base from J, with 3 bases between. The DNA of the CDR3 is TGTGCCACCAGCAGAGATGGGAACACCGGGGAGCTGTTTTTT. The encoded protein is CATSRDGNTGELFF.

In DNA form, the CDR3 reads TGCAGTGCTAGAGCGGGACAAGCAACTAATGAAAAACTGTTTTTT. Translated: CSARAGQATNEKLFF. This chain uses TRBV20-1 with TRBJ1-4; a weak D match, TRBD1 (6 bases). The CDR3 loop spans 15 amino acids. The germline V gene has CDR1 DFQATT and CDR2 SNEGSKA (reference sequence). Trimming removed 1 base from V and 0 bases from J, with 9 bases in between.

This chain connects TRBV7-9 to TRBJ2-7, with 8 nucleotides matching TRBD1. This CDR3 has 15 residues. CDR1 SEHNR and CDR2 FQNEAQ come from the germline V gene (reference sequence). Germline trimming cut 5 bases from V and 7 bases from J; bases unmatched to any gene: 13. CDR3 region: CASSTTNRGLGEQYF. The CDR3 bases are TGTGCCAGCAGCACCACCAACAGGGGGTTGGGGGAGCAGTACTTC.

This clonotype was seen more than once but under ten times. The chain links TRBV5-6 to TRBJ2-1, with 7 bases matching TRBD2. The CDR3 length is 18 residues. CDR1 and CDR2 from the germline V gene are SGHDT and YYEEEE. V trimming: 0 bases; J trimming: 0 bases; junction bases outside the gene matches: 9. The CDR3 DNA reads TGTGCCAGCAGCTTGGCGGGAACTAGCGATAGCTCCTACAATGAGCAGTTCTTC. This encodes CASSLAGTSDSSYNEQFF.

This chain's CDR3 is CATGTPSSYNSPLHF. The CDR3 DNA reads as TGCGCCACCGGGACACCGAGCTCCTATAATTCACCCCTCCACTTT. The genes are TRBV4-1 and TRBJ1-6; D is perhaps TRBD1 (6 bases). The CDR3 totals 15 residues. The V end was cut by 10 bases, the J end by 0 bases, with 13 bases between. Germline assignment: CDR1 MGHRA and CDR2 YSYEKL.

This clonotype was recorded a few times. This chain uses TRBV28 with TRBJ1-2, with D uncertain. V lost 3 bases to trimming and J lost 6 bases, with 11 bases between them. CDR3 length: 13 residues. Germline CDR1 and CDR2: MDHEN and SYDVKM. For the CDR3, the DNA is TGTGCCAGCAGTTTCGGGGAATTGAATGGCTACACCTTC. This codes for CASSFGELNGYTF.

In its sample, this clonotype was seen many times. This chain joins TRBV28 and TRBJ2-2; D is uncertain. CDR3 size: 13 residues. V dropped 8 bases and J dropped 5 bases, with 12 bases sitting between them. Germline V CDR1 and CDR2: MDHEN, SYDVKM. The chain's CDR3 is CASVGVGTGELFF. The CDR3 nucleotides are TGTGCCAGCGTCGGAGTTGGTACCGGGGAGCTGTTTTTT. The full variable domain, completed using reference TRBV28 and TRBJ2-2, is DVKVTQSSRYLVKRTGEKVFLECVQDMDHENMFWYRQDPGLGLRLIYFSYDVKMKEKGDIPEGYSVSREKKERFSLILESASTNQTSMYLCASVGVGTGELFFGEGSRLTVL.

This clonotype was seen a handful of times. CDR3 nucleotide sequence: TGTGCCAGCAGTTTCGCGGGGGCGGGCACTGAAGCTTTCTTT. It is translated as CASSFAGAGTEAFF. This rearrangement joins TRBV12-3 or TRBV12-4 to TRBJ1-1, with D maybe TRBD1 (6 bases). The CDR3 contains 14 residues. V lost 3 bases to trimming and J lost 4 bases, with 12 bases between them.